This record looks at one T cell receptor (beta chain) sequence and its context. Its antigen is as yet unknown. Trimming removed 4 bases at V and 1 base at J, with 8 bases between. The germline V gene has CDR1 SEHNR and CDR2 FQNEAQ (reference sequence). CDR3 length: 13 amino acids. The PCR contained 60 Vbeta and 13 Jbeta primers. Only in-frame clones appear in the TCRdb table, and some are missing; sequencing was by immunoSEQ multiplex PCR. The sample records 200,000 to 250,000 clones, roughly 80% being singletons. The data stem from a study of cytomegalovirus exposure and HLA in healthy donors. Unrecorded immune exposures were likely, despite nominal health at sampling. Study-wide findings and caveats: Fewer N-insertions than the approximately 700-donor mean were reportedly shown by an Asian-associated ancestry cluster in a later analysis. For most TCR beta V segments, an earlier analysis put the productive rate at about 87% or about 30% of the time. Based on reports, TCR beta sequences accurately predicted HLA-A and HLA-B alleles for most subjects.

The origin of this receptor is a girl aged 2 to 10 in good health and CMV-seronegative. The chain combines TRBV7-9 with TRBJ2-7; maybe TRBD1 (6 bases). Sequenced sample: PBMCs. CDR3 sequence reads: CASSSGQSYEQYF. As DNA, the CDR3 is TGTGCCAGCAGCTCGGGACAATCCTACGAGCAGTACTTC.